Listed below are T cell receptor beta chains from one sample, sequenced in a study of T cell changes during pregnancy in multiple sclerosis. Only in-frame clones appear in the TCRdb table, and some are missing; sequencing was by immunoSEQ multiplex PCR. The sample shows tens of thousands of clones, approximately 92% of them seen only once. Source: peripheral blood, taken in the second trimester of pregnancy. These receptors all come from a female donor with multiple sclerosis, enrolled in a pregnancy study. CDR3s leave out the opening cysteine and the closing phenylalanine or tryptophan.

V gene: TRBV2; CDR3 length: 16; CDR3 protein: ASRGGLAGRSSYNEQF
V gene: TRBV25-1; CDR3 length: 13; CDR3 protein: ASRPKGGANEKLF
V gene: TRBV5-6; CDR3 length: 12; CDR3 protein: ASSLGDTNSPLH
V gene: TRBV13; CDR3 length: 11; CDR3 protein: ASSSGFNYGYT
V gene: TRBV6-5; CDR3 length: 13; CDR3 protein: ASSPRQGGNYGYT
V gene: TRBV7-2; CDR3 length: 15; CDR3 protein: ASSPDRGGGSTDTQY
V gene: TRBV7-8; CDR3 length: 15; CDR3 protein: ASSLALMGLARNEQF
V gene: TRBV9; CDR3 length: 13; CDR3 protein: ASSPTGDYNSPLH
V gene: TRBV5-6; CDR3 length: 10; CDR3 protein: ASSLSGETQY
V gene: TRBV19; CDR3 length: 14; CDR3 protein: ASSSWREPAKNIQY
V gene: TRBV28; CDR3 length: 12; CDR3 protein: ASSLSINTGELF
V gene: TRBV4-3; CDR3 length: 13; CDR3 protein: ASSQAQGAYNEQF
V gene: TRBV5-4; CDR3 length: 16; CDR3 protein: ASSLVARGPGVVDTQY
V gene: TRBV11-3; CDR3 length: 9; CDR3 protein: ATPGRAEQY
V gene: TRBV2; CDR3 length: 11; CDR3 protein: ASKDTQNYGYT
V gene: TRBV11-2; CDR3 length: 11; CDR3 protein: ASSRDLKDEQY
V gene: TRBV27; CDR3 length: 14; CDR3 protein: ASSTKLAVKYNEQF
V gene: TRBV14; CDR3 length: 14; CDR3 protein: ASSAHRDRVKETQY
V gene: TRBV30; CDR3 length: 15; CDR3 protein: AWSVPRWGPMNTEAF
V gene: TRBV29-1; CDR3 length: 13; CDR3 protein: SVEDTSGSSSEQY
V gene: TRBV12-5; CDR3 length: 13; CDR3 protein: ASGLGDRLGNTIY
V gene: TRBV15; CDR3 length: 15; CDR3 protein: ATSRGMGGRGHNEQF